The sequence of this T cell receptor beta chain was determined in a study of Ad26.COV2.S vaccination and SARS-CoV-2 variants. Treatment specified: 19 received Ad26.COV2.S at low or high dose, single or two shots; about 5 received placebo; per-sample allocation not given. Sampling was performed 63 days after the first vaccine or placebo injection. Germline V gene data show CDR1 as PRHDT and CDR2 as FYEKMQ (reference sequence). Germline trimming cut 0 bases from V and 12 bases from J; bases unmatched to any gene: 14. The CDR3 spans 16 residues. Method: immunoSEQ multiplex PCR; TCRdb's copy keeps in-frame clones and lacks some. The repertoire holds hundreds of thousands of clones, with 89% as singletons.

Sequencing used peripheral blood, obtained in a trial of Ad26.COV2.S vaccine versus placebo. The receptor's source is a person aged 18 to 65 who received the Ad26.COV2.S COVID-19 vaccine or a placebo. This chain links TRBV13 with TRBJ2-4; TRBD1 matches 7 bases. CDR3 residues: CASSLGRDSDPSTQYF. As DNA, the CDR3 is TGTGCCAGCAGCTTAGGCCGGGACAGCGATCCATCGACTCAGTACTTC.